The rows below give T cell receptor beta chains drawn from one sample of a study of T cells in Graves' hyperthyroidism and ophthalmopathy. TCRdb ran MiXCR on the multiplex PCR reads and lists one entry per CDR3 protein. Here the sample spans nearly 600,000 distinct CDR3 sequences, 14% being singletons. Material for sequencing was blood. Every receptor here comes from a woman under 30 with Graves' ophthalmopathy. CDR3s include the opening cysteine and the closing phenylalanine or tryptophan. The D gene is left open where the match is weak. Clone size is not always given. Where it is, it says once, few, many or a class for expanded clones.

clone_size j_call v_call d_call cdr3_nt cdr3_aa
many TRBJ2-1 TRBV12-3/TRBV12-4 NA TGTGCCAGCAGGATAAGGGGGGTGTGGTACAATGAGCAGTTCTTC CASRIRGVWYNEQFF
NA TRBJ1-1 TRBV15 NA TGTGCCTCCAGCACCAGGGGACACCGGAACACTGAAGCTTTCTTT CASSTRGHRNTEAFF
many TRBJ2-7 TRBV3-1 NA TGTGCCAGCAGCCCAAACCAGGGCCCTTTTTTCTACGAGCAGTACTTC CASSPNQGPFFYEQYF
NA TRBJ2-1 TRBV9 TRBD2 TGTGCCAGCAGCTCCCACTCCGGGACTAGCGGGAGGAATGAGCAGTTCTTC CASSSHSGTSGRNEQFF
NA TRBJ1-2 TRBV28 NA TGTGCCAGCACCCTTATCCTACAGGAGAGGGACTATGGCTACACCTTC CASTLILQERDYGYTF
many TRBJ2-7 TRBV28 NA TGTGCCAGCAGTTTATATGCTGGAGGGGGTTTCCCCTACGAGCAGTACTTC CASSLYAGGGFPYEQYF
many TRBJ1-1 TRBV20-1 TRBD1 TGCAGTGCTCCGGACAGGGGAATAGGGAACACTGAAGCTTTCTTT CSAPDRGIGNTEAFF
NA TRBJ2-3 TRBV20-1 TRBD2 TGCAGTGCTCGGACTAGCGGGCTCACAGATACGCAGTATTTT CSARTSGLTDTQYF
few TRBJ1-2 TRBV29-1 TRBD1 TGCAGCGTTGAAGGACAGGGGGCTGGGGGTAACTATGGCTACACCTTC CSVEGQGAGGNYGYTF
many TRBJ2-7 TRBV20-1 TRBD2 TGCAGTGCTAGAGATAGGGGACTAGCGGGTTCCTACGAGCAGTACTTC CSARDRGLAGSYEQYF
many TRBJ2-7 TRBV7-2 NA TGTGCCAGCAGCTTAGCGCAGGACTCCTACGAGCAGTACTTC CASSLAQDSYEQYF
many TRBJ2-3 TRBV30 NA TGTGCCTGGACGGTCGGCACAGATACGCAGTATTTT CAWTVGTDTQYF
NA TRBJ2-1 TRBV4-1 NA TGCGCCAGCAGCCCCTTCATGAGCTCCTACAATGAGCAGTTCTTC CASSPFMSSYNEQFF
NA TRBJ1-2 TRBV5-1 TRBD1 TGCGCCAGCAAAGGGCTCGGAACAGGGGTCGGCTATGGCTACACCTTC CASKGLGTGVGYGYTF
many TRBJ1-2 TRBV7-9 NA TGTGCCAGCAGCCAGGTGGGGCTAGCTAACTATGGCTACACCTTC CASSQVGLANYGYTF
many TRBJ2-6 TRBV2 TRBD1 TGTGCCAGCAGTACCGGGACAGGGTCTGGGGCCAACGTCCTGACTTTC CASSTGTGSGANVLTF
NA TRBJ1-2 TRBV29-1 NA TGCAGCGTCGACCGGTCCTTCTCGGGTGGCTACACCTTC CSVDRSFSGGYTF
few TRBJ1-5 TRBV20-1 TRBD1 TGCAGTGCTAGTGAGGGGGCGCTTTCGCCAAATCAGCCCCAGCATTTT CSASEGALSPNQPQHF
many TRBJ2-7 TRBV2 NA TGTGCCAGCAGCGAAGACATCTCCTACGAGCAGTACTTC CASSEDISYEQYF
many TRBJ2-2 TRBV7-2 TRBD2 TGTGCCAGCAGCCCGGGGGGGGGAGCGAACACCGGGGAGCTGTTTTTT CASSPGGGANTGELFF
NA TRBJ1-5 TRBV19 NA TGTGCCAGTAGTACGACCGGACACCTACAGCCCCAGCATTTT CASSTTGHLQPQHF
many TRBJ2-1 TRBV5-1 TRBD1 TGCGCCAGCAGCTATGGACAGGAGTACAATGAGCAGTTCTTC CASSYGQEYNEQFF
medium-sized TRBJ2-7 TRBV7-2 NA TGTGCCAGCAGCCCACGGAGCTCCTACGAGCAGTACTTC CASSPRSSYEQYF
many TRBJ1-1 TRBV7-8 TRBD1 TGTGCCAGCAGCGACCATGCAACAGGGGGCACTGAAGCTTTCTTT CASSDHATGGTEAFF
once TRBJ2-2 TRBV19 NA TGTGCCAGTAGTATAGGACGCACCCGCGGACGGCTGAACACCGGGGAGCTGTTTTTT CASSIGRTRGRLNTGELFF
many TRBJ2-1 TRBV10-3 NA TGTGCCATCAGTGATCGGAATGAGCAGTTCTTC CAISDRNEQFF
NA TRBJ2-1 TRBV19 NA TGTGCCAGTAGTATACCCCTCGACGGGGCGAATTGCAATGAGCAGTTCTTC CASSIPLDGANCNEQFF
many TRBJ2-3 TRBV7-3 NA TGTGCCAGCAGCTCTTCTTTAGCGGACCGGGATACGCAGTATTTT CASSSSLADRDTQYF
NA TRBJ2-7 TRBV6-5 TRBD1 TGTGCCAGCAGTTACGATACAGGGGTCGCCTACGAGCAGTACTTC CASSYDTGVAYEQYF
many TRBJ2-1 TRBV20-1 NA TGCAGTGCTTCGATTATTACGAGGGCTAACAATGAGCAGTTCTTC CSASIITRANNEQFF
many TRBJ1-2 TRBV7-9 NA TGTGCCAGCAGCTTATATAGCCAGGGTGATGGCTACACCTTC CASSLYSQGDGYTF
few TRBJ2-5 TRBV6-2/TRBV6-3 TRBD1 TGTGCCACCTCAGGGGGCCGGCGGGAGACCCAGTACTTC CATSGGRRETQYF
many TRBJ1-2 TRBV20-1 NA TGCAGTGCTAGAGATCCCCGGCCCCCTGAGTATGGCTACACCTTC CSARDPRPPEYGYTF
few TRBJ1-5 TRBV4-2 NA TGTGCCAGCAGCCAAGATCTGGGAAAAGGCAATCAGCCCCAGCATTTT CASSQDLGKGNQPQHF
many TRBJ2-5 TRBV24-1 TRBD2 TGTGCCACCAGTGACAACGGACTAGCGGGAGCAGAGACCCAGTACTTC CATSDNGLAGAETQYF
many TRBJ2-7 TRBV7-7 NA TGTGCTAGCAGCTTAGAGGAGGGAGGCCGGGGAGAGCAGTACTTC CASSLEEGGRGEQYF
many TRBJ2-7 TRBV18 TRBD1 TGTGCCAGCTCACCACGAGGACAGGTGGCCTACGAGCAGTACTTC CASSPRGQVAYEQYF
NA TRBJ2-3 TRBV9 NA TGTGCCAGCAGCTCCCTTCTAAGAGATGCGCAGTATTTT CASSSLLRDAQYF
NA TRBJ2-7 TRBV4-1 NA TGCGCCAGCAGCCAAGATGTTCTAGCCAACCGATTTGAGCAGTACTTC CASSQDVLANRFEQYF
NA TRBJ2-3 TRBV6-1 TRBD2 TGTGCCAGCACCCCCTCCGGGGGGGGACTCAGCACAGATACGCAGTATTTT CASTPSGGGLSTDTQYF
many TRBJ2-7 TRBV18 NA TGTGCCAGCTCACCCGAACCCTTCTACGAGCAGTACTTC CASSPEPFYEQYF
many TRBJ1-1 TRBV10-3 TRBD1 TGTGCCATCAGTGGGCCCGGGACAGGGGACACTGAAGCTTTCTTT CAISGPGTGDTEAFF
many TRBJ2-5 TRBV7-9 NA TGTGCCAGCAGCTTAGTAACTGGTCAAGAGACCCAGTACTTC CASSLVTGQETQYF
NA TRBJ2-7 TRBV13 TRBD1 TGTGCCAGCAGCTCTGGGCCGGGACAGGGGTTGCGTTGGGCCTACGAGCAGTACTTC CASSSGPGQGLRWAYEQYF
NA TRBJ2-3 TRBV7-9 TRBD2 TGTGCCAGCAGCCTAGGGGCGGCAGCCGGGGGGACAGATACGCAGTATTTT CASSLGAAAGGTDTQYF
many TRBJ2-2 TRBV29-1 NA TGCAGCGTTCAAGGTGGAGGACAGACACCGAACACCGGGGAGCTGTTTTTT CSVQGGGQTPNTGELFF
NA TRBJ2-6 TRBV4-2 NA TGTGCCAGCAGCCAAAGGGCGCCGAACTTTTCTGGGGCCAACGTCCTGACTTTC CASSQRAPNFSGANVLTF
many TRBJ1-5 TRBV6-1 NA TGTGCCAGCCGAAGACGTCAGGGTTATCAGCCCCAGCATTTT CASRRRQGYQPQHF
NA TRBJ1-2 TRBV9 NA TGTGCCAGCAGCGTAGCCGGACAGTTAACAGACTATGGCTACACCTTC CASSVAGQLTDYGYTF
many TRBJ1-1 TRBV3-1 NA TGTGCCAGCAGCCAGAGTTCATCTGAAGCTTTCTTT CASSQSSSEAFF
few TRBJ2-7 TRBV9 TRBD2 TGTGCCAGCAGCCCCCGGGGGGGACTAGCGACCTCCTACGAGCAGTACTTC CASSPRGGLATSYEQYF
many TRBJ2-7 TRBV10-3 TRBD1 TGTGCCATCAGTGAGTACCCGGGACAGGGGAACTCCTACGAGCAGTACTTC CAISEYPGQGNSYEQYF